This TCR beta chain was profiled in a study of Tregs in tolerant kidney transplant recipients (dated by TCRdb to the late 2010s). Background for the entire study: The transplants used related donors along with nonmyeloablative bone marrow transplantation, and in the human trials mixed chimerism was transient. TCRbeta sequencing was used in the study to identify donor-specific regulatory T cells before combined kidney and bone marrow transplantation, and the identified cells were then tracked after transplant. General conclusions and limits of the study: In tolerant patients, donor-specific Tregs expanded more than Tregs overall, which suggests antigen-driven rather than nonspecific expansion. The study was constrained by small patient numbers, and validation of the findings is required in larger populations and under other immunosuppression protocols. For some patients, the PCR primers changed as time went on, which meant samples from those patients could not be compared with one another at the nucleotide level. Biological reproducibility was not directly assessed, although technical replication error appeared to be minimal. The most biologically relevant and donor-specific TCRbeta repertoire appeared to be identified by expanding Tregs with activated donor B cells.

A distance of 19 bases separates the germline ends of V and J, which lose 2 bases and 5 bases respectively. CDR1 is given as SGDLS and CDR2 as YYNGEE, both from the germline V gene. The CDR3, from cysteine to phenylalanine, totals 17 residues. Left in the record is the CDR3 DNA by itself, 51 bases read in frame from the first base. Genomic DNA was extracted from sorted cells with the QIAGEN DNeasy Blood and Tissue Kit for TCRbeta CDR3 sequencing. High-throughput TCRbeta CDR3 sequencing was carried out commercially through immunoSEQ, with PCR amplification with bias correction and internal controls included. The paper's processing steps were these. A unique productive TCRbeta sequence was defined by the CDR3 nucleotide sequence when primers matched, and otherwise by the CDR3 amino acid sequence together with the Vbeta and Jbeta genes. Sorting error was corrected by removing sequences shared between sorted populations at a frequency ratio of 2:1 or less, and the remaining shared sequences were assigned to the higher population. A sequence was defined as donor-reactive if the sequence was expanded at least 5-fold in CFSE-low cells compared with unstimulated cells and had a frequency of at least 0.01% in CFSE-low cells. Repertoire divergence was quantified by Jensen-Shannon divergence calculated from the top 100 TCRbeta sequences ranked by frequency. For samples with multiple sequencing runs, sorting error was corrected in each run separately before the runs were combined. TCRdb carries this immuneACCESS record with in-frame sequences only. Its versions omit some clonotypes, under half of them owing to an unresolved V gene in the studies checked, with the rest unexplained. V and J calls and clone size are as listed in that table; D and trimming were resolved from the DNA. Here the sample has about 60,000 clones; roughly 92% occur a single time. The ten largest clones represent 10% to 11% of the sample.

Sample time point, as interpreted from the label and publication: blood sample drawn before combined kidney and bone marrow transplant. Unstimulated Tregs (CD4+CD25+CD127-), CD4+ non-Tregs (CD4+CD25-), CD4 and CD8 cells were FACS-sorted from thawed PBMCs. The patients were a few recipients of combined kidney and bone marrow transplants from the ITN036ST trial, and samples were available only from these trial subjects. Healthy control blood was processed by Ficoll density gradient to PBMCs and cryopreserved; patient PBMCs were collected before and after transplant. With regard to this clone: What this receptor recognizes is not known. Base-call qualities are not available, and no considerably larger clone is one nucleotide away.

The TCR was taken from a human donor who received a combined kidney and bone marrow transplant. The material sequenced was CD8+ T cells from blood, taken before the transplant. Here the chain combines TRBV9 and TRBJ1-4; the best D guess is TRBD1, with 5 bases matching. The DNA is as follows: TGTGCCAGCAGCGTCTCCGGGGGGACCTCCAAAAATGAAAAACTGTTTTTT. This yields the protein CASSVSGGTSKNEKLFF. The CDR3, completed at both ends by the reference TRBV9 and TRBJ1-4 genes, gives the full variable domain DSGVTQTPKHLITATGQRVTLRCSPRSGDLSVYWYQQSLDQGLQFLIQYYNGEERAKGNILERFSAQQFPDLHSELNLSSLELGDSALYFCASSVSGGTSKNEKLFFGSGTQLSVL.